Following are 8 T cell receptor beta chains from one sample sequenced in a study of T cell responses to AZD1222 COVID-19 vaccine. Sequencing was performed with immunoSEQ multiplex PCR; in TCRdb, only in-frame clones are kept and a portion is missing. The table includes 100,000 to 150,000 clones, over 80% detected once. Sample: peripheral blood, taken on day 0 of AZD1222 vaccination. The receptors were sampled from an adult in good health.

Remarks on this clone: A read error is possible here, since a much larger clone lies one base away. Other DNA sequences in the sample encode the same CDR3. The V gene is TRBV6-4, the J gene TRBJ2-3; 11 positions match TRBD1. The CDR3 has 15 residues. Unmatched junction bases numbered 1, after V lost 2 bases and J lost 3 bases. Germline values: CDR1 MRHNA, CDR2 SNTAGT. CDR3 nucleotide sequence: TGTGCCAGCAGTGACGGGACAGGGGGAACAGATACGCAGTATTTT. Protein: CASSDGTGGTDTQYF.

This clone has just a few counts. The chain has TRBV4-1 and TRBJ2-7; 12 positions match TRBD2. Trimming at V came to 2 bases and at J to 2 bases, leaving 13 bases not matched to a gene. Per the germline V gene, CDR1 is MGHRA and CDR2 is YSYEKL. This CDR3 is built from 19 residues. The CDR3 coding sequence is TGCGCCAGCAGCCAAATTGAGCTGACTAGCGGGGGACAAACCTACGAGCAGTACTTC. It specifies CASSQIELTSGGQTYEQYF.

The rearrangement uses TRBV5-1 and TRBJ1-4, with 7 bases lining up with TRBD1. This CDR3 spans 15 amino acids. Trimming took 5 bases from V and 0 from J; bases not matched to a gene: 4. CDR1 SGHRS and CDR2 YFSETQ come from the germline V gene. CDR3: CASRGQTATNEKLFF. DNA for the CDR3: TGCGCCAGCAGGGGACAGACAGCAACTAATGAAAAACTGTTTTTT.

J is TRBJ1-3 and V is TRBV6-1; weak D call: TRBD1 (5 bases). Trimming took off 3 bases at V and 1 base at J, with 16 bases between the two ends. CDR1 and CDR2 (germline): MNHNS, SASEGT. This CDR3 is built from 17 residues. CDR3 DNA: TGTGCCAGCAGTGACGCCCGGGGGACCAGATCTGGAAACACCATATATTTT. This encodes CASSDARGTRSGNTIYF.

This clone was counted a single time. V and J are TRBV10-3 and TRBJ1-4; D remains ambiguous. Germline values: CDR1 ENHRY, CDR2 SYGVKD. The CDR3 is made up of 14 amino acids. Trimming left V 3 bases short and J 5 bases short, with 10 bases between. The CDR3 region is CAISEGAGNEKLFF. CDR3 coding DNA: TGTGCCATCAGTGAAGGTGCTGGGAATGAAAAACTGTTTTTT.

The chain uses TRBV30 and TRBJ1-1; D is perhaps TRBD1 (5 bases). The ends were cut back, 5 bases at V and 8 bases at J, with 15 bases in the middle. Germline CDR1 is GTSNPN and CDR2 is SVGIG (reference sequence). This CDR3 comprises 12 residues. The CDR3 spells CAWGSQGEEAFF. As DNA, the CDR3 is TGTGCCTGGGGGAGTCAGGGCGAAGAAGCTTTCTTT. Full variable domain (missing parts from reference TRBV30 and TRBJ1-1): SQTIHQWPATLVQPVGSPLSLECTVEGTSNPNLYWYRQAAGRGLQLLFYSVGIGQISSEVPQNLSASRPQDRQFILSSKKLLLSDSGFYLCAWGSQGEEAFFGQGTRLTVV.

The chain uses TRBV5-4 and TRBJ2-5; 10 bases fit TRBD2. Germline loops: CDR1 SGHNT, CDR2 YYREEE (reference sequence). The CDR3 sequence is 15 residues long. V was clipped by 4 bases and J by 5 bases; unmatched bases: 8. CDR3 in DNA: TGTGCCAGCAGCCCGAACGGAGCGGGGGGGGAGACCCAGTACTTC. Translated: CASSPNGAGGETQYF.

The gene calls are TRBV28 and TRBJ1-2, with D perhaps TRBD1 (5 bases). The CDR3 is 11 amino acids. Germline lookup yields CDR1 MDHEN and CDR2 SYDVKM. Deletions cut 6 bases from V and 6 bases from J, with 8 bases between. CDR3 sequence (DNA): TGTGCCAGCAGGGGGCTTGATGGCTACACCTTC. Translation: CASRGLDGYTF.